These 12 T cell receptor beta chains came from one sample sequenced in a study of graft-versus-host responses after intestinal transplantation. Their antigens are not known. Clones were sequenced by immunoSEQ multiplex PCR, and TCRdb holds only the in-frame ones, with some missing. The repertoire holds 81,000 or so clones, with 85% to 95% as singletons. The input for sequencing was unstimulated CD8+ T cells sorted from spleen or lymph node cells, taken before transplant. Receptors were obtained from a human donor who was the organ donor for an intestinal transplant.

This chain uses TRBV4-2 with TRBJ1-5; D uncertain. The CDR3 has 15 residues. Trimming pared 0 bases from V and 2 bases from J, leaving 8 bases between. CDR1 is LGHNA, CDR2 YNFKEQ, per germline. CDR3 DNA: TGTGCCAGCAGCCAAGAGGCACGGGGCAATCAGCCCCAGCATTTT. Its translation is CASSQEARGNQPQHF.

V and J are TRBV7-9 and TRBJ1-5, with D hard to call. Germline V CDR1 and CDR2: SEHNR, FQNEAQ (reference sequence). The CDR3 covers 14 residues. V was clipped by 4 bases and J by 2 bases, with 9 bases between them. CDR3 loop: CASSSTPGNQPQHF. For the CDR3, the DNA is TGTGCCAGCAGCTCAACGCCGGGCAATCAGCCCCAGCATTTT.

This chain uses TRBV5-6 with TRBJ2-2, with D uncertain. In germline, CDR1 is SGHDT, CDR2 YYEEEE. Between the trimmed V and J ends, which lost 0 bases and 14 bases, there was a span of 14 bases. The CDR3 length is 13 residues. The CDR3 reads CASSLGAGLNLFF. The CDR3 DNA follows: TGTGCCAGCAGCTTGGGGGCAGGCCTAAACCTGTTTTTT.

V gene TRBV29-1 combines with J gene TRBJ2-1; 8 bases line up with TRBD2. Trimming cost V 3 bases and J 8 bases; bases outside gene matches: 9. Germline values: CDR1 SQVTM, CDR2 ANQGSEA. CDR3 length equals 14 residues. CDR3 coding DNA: TGCAGCGTTGAGGGAGCGGGGGCCGGGGATGAGCAGTTCTTC. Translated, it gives CSVEGAGAGDEQFF.

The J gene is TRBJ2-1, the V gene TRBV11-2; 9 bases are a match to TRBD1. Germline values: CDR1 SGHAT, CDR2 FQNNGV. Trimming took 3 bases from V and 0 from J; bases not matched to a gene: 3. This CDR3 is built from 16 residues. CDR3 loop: CASSLTGGSSYNEQFF. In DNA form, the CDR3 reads TGTGCCAGCAGCTTGACAGGGGGGAGCTCCTACAATGAGCAGTTCTTC.

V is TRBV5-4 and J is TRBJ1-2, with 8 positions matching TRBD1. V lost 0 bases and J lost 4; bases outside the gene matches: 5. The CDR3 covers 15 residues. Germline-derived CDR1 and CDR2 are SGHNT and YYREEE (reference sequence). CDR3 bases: TGTGCCAGCAGCTTGGGGACAGGGATCTTCTATGGCTACACCTTC. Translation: CASSLGTGIFYGYTF.

CDR3 coding DNA: TGCGCCAGCAGCTGGGACCCGGGTCGGACAGGGGTCGAGCAGTACTTC. Translating it yields CASSWDPGRTGVEQYF. The V gene is TRBV5-1, the J gene TRBJ2-7; 9 bases agree with TRBD1. Germline lookup yields CDR1 SGHRS and CDR2 YFSETQ. Trimming removed 3 bases from V and 6 bases from J; junction bases left unmatched: 13. The CDR3 loop spans 16 amino acids.

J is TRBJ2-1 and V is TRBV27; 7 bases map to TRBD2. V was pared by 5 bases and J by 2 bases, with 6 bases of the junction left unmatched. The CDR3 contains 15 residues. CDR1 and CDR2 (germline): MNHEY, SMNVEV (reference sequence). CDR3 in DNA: TGTGCCAGCAGTCCCCGGACTAGACCCTACAATGAGCAGTTCTTC. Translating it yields CASSPRTRPYNEQFF.

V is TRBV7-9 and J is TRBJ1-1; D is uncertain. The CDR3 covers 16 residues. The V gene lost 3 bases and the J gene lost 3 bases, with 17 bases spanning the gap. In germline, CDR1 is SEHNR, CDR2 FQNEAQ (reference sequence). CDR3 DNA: TGTGCCAGCAGCTTCGGAGTACGGCCCGTGGACACTGAAGCTTTCTTT. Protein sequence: CASSFGVRPVDTEAFF.

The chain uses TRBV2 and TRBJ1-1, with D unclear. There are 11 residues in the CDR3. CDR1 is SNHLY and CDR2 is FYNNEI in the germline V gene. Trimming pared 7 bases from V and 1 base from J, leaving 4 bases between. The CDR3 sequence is CASNQNTEAFF. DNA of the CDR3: TGTGCCAGCAATCAGAACACTGAAGCTTTCTTT.

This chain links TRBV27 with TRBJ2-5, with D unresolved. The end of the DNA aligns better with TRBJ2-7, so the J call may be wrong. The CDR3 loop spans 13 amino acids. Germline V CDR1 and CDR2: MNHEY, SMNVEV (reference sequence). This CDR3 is CASSLGSTYEQYF. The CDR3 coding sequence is TGTGCCAGCAGTTTGGGCAGCACCTACGAGCAGTACTTC.

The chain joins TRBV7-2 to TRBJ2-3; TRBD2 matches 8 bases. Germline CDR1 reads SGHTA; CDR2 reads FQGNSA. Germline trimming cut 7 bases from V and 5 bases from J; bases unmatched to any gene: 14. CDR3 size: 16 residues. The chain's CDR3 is CASIPLRSGGQDTQYF. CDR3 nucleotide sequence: TGTGCCAGCATCCCTCTTAGGAGCGGGGGTCAAGATACGCAGTATTTT.